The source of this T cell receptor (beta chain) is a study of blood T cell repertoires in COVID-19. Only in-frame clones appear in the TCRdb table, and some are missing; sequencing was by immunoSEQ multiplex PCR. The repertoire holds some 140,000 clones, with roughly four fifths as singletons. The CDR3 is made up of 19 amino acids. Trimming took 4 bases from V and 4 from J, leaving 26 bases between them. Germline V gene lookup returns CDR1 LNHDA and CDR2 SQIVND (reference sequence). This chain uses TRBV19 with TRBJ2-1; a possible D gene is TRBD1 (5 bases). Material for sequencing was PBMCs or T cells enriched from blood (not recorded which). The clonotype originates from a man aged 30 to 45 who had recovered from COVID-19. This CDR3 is CASSSPVGLGRTKYNEQFF. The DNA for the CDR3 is TGTGCCAGTAGTAGCCCGGTGGGGCTTGGCCGAACAAAATACAATGAGCAGTTCTTC.